The T cell receptor beta chain under discussion was sequenced for a study of T cells in Graves' hyperthyroidism and ophthalmopathy. This clonotype appeared many times. CDR3 length equals 15 residues. Trimming took 5 bases from V and 2 from J; bases not matched to a gene: 4. CDR1 and CDR2 from the germline V gene are MNHEY and SVGEGT. RNA transcripts were the template for amplifying TCR beta CDR3 regions. During a first-round RT-PCR of the TCR CDR3, the HTBI primer set was used. TCRdb reprocessed the multiplex PCR reads via MiXCR and lists one record per CDR3 protein. Of about 410,000 distinct CDR3 sequences in the sample, roughly 14% were seen once.

This TCR was recovered from a man younger than 30 with Graves' ophthalmopathy. The sequenced sample was blood. The chain carries TRBV6-2 or TRBV6-3 and TRBJ2-1, with 9 bases lining up with TRBD1. The CDR3 region is CASSPRDRAYNEQFF. The DNA of the CDR3 is TGTGCCAGCAGTCCCCGGGACAGGGCCTACAATGAGCAGTTCTTC.